The 5 T cell receptor beta chains presented below share a single source sample, sequenced in a study of T-cell memory formation after mild COVID-19. Each CDR3 protein gets one entry after TCRdb re-called the 5' RACE reads with MiXCR. Of roughly 150,000 distinct CDR3 sequences in the sample, about 14% were seen once. Material: PBMCs or a T cell subset sorted from them (not recorded which). These receptors all come from an adult woman who had mild COVID-19 (a few samples of this study predate the infection). Cell type and time point are not known.

This clonotype was counted a few times. For the CDR3, the DNA is TGTGCCATCAGTGTTGGACCAGGTAGAGAGACCCAGTACTTC. It translates to CAISVGPGRETQYF. The rearrangement links TRBV10-3 to TRBJ2-5; no reliable D call. Germline lookup yields CDR1 ENHRY and CDR2 SYGVKD. V was pared by 4 bases and J by 4 bases, with 13 bases between. The CDR3 contains 14 residues.

This clonotype was picked up a small number of times. The chain has TRBV18 and TRBJ2-7, with a tentative D call TRBD1 (5 bases). The CDR3 runs to 16 residues. The V gene lost 0 bases and the J gene lost 5 bases, with 17 bases spanning the gap. Looked up from germline, CDR1 is KGHSH and CDR2 is LQKENI. Written as DNA, the CDR3 is TGTGCCAGCTCACCACCGTCCCAGGGAAGCTACCACGAGCAGTACTTC. Translation gives CASSPPSQGSYHEQYF.

This chain connects TRBV9 to TRBJ2-5; no clear D. From germline, CDR1 is SGDLS and CDR2 YYNGEE. CDR3 length equals 14 residues. The ends were cut back, 0 bases at V and 5 bases at J, with 11 bases in the middle. The CDR3 here is CASSVASSLETQYF. CDR3 DNA sequence: TGTGCCAGCAGCGTAGCAAGTAGCCTGGAGACCCAGTACTTC.

This clonotype was counted ten times or more. The V gene is TRBV4-1, the J gene TRBJ2-3; D possibly matches TRBD1 or TRBD2 (5 bases each). The germline V and J ends were trimmed by 1 base and 2 bases, with 13 bases remaining between them. This CDR3 is 16 amino acids long. Germline lookup yields CDR1 MGHRA and CDR2 YSYEKL. CDR3 amino acids: CASSQVGGLYTDTQYF. In nucleotides, the CDR3 is TGCGCCAGCAGCCAAGTTGGGGGTCTCTACACAGATACGCAGTATTTT.

This clonotype was seen a few times. V gene TRBV24-1 combines with J gene TRBJ2-3, with 10 bases identical to TRBD2. The CDR3 loop spans 15 amino acids. The V and J ends lost 9 bases and 4 bases, in that order; junction bases with no gene match: 9. Germline CDR1 and CDR2: KGHDR and SFDVKD. The CDR3 DNA is TGTGCCACCTCTTCTTGGACTAGCGGAGCAGATACGCAGTATTTT. As protein: CATSSWTSGADTQYF.